The 20 T cell receptor beta chains listed next were all sequenced from one sample in a study of blood T cell repertoires in COVID-19. TCRdb keeps only in-frame clones here, not all; method: immunoSEQ multiplex PCR. This sample has a few hundred thousand clones, with about nine tenths found just once. Sequenced input: peripheral blood. Source of these receptors: a woman aged 55-70 years with acute or convalescent COVID-19.

The gene calls are TRBV3-1 (or the pseudogene TRBV3-2) and TRBJ2-7; the match to TRBD1 covers 7 bases. The germline CDR1 and CDR2 sequences are LGHDT and YNNKEL (reference sequence). The CDR3 is 16 amino acids. V was clipped by 3 bases and J by 4 bases; unmatched bases: 12. CDR3 loop: CASSHGPHRGDYEQYF. Written as DNA, the CDR3 is TGTGCCAGCAGCCATGGCCCGCACAGGGGCGATTACGAGCAGTACTTC.

The chain recombines TRBV2 with TRBJ2-7, with D perhaps matching TRBD2 (6 bases). Trimming took off 6 bases at V and 10 bases at J, with 22 bases between the two ends. The CDR3 is made up of 14 amino acids. Germline CDR1 and CDR2: SNHLY and FYNNEI. The CDR3 DNA reads as TGTGCCAGCAGAGAATACACAGAGTGGGGGGAACAGTACTTC. Protein sequence: CASREYTEWGEQYF.

The rearrangement uses TRBV9 and TRBJ2-1; 7 nucleotides align to TRBD2. The germline V gene has CDR1 SGDLS and CDR2 YYNGEE. This CDR3 is 16 amino acids long. Trimming removed 3 bases from V and 4 bases from J; junction bases left unmatched: 10. CDR3 region: CASSGGAGAIYNEQFF. In nucleotides, the CDR3 is TGTGCCAGCAGCGGTGGTGCGGGAGCCATATACAATGAGCAGTTCTTC. The full variable domain, its missing parts supplied by reference TRBV9 and TRBJ2-1, is DSGVTQTPKHLITATGQRVTLRCSPRSGDLSVYWYQQSLDQGLQFLIQYYNGEERAKGNILERFSAQQFPDLHSELNLSSLELGDSALYFCASSGGAGAIYNEQFFGPGTRLTVL.

The V gene is TRBV7-8, the J gene TRBJ2-5; perhaps TRBD1 as D (5 bases). The CDR3 extends over 14 amino acids. V lost 5 bases, J lost 0 bases, and 10 bases lay in between. Germline loops: CDR1 SGHVS, CDR2 FQNEAQ. Written as DNA, the CDR3 is TGTGCCAGCAGCCCACAGGTCGACCAAGAGACCCAGTACTTC. It encodes CASSPQVDQETQYF.

The chain has TRBV9 and TRBJ2-3; a possible D gene is TRBD1 (6 bases). CDR3 size: 16 residues. Germline loops: CDR1 SGDLS, CDR2 YYNGEE. V was clipped by 3 bases and J by 2 bases, with 16 bases between them. In DNA, the CDR3 is TGTGCCAGCAGCGCCGGAACAGGGTCCCCCACAGATACGCAGTATTTT. It translates to CASSAGTGSPTDTQYF.

The genes are TRBV27 and TRBJ1-6; a possible D gene is TRBD1 (6 bases). The germline V and J ends were trimmed by 4 bases and 2 bases, with 9 bases remaining between them. This CDR3 has 15 residues. CDR1 and CDR2 from the germline V gene are MNHEY and SMNVEV (reference sequence). The CDR3 sequence is CASSSGQTYNSPLHF. The CDR3 nucleotides read TGTGCCAGCAGTTCCGGACAGACCTATAATTCACCCCTCCACTTT.

The chain uses TRBV14 and TRBJ2-3; 12 bases are a match to TRBD2. The CDR3 runs to 19 residues. Unmatched junction bases numbered 14, after V lost 5 bases and J lost 2 bases. Germline V gene data show CDR1 as SGHDN and CDR2 as FVKESK. CDR3 amino acids: CASSVPARLAGDLTDTQYF. CDR3 DNA: TGTGCCAGCAGCGTCCCGGCCAGACTAGCGGGGGACCTCACAGATACGCAGTATTTT.

The chain employs TRBV28 and TRBJ2-1; D remains unclear. Per germline, CDR1 MDHEN and CDR2 SYDVKM. Trimming removed 6 bases at V and 4 bases at J, with 10 bases between. The CDR3 extends over 13 amino acids. The CDR3 coding sequence is TGTGCCAGCAGCCTAGTCGGTTACAATGAGCAGTTCTTC. It codes for CASSLVGYNEQFF.

With respect to this clone: This specimen includes other DNA sequences encoding the same CDR3. The V gene is TRBV29-1, the J gene TRBJ1-1; 8 nucleotides line up with TRBD1. Unmatched junction bases numbered 1, after V lost 6 bases and J lost 4 bases. In germline, CDR1 is SQVTM, CDR2 ANQGSEA. The CDR3 length is 11 residues. CDR3 nucleotides: TGCAGCGTAGACAGGGGCACTGAAGCTTTCTTT. As protein: CSVDRGTEAFF.

The rearrangement joins TRBV6-5 to TRBJ1-1; D is undetermined. Germline V gene lookup returns CDR1 MNHEY and CDR2 SVGAGI. Trimming cost V 4 bases and J 2 bases, with 17 bases left between them. The CDR3 has 16 amino acids. CDR3 sequence: CASSSSSSGFNTEAFF. The DNA for the CDR3 is TGTGCCAGCAGTTCGTCCTCCTCGGGGTTTAACACTGAAGCTTTCTTT.

The gene calls are TRBV29-1 and TRBJ2-3; 7 bases are shared with TRBD2. V lost 4 bases and J lost 3; bases outside the gene matches: 10. The germline CDR1 and CDR2 sequences are SQVTM and ANQGSEA. This CDR3 spans 15 amino acids. CDR3 nucleotides: TGCAGCGTTGTGGGGGGGGTGAGAGGGACAGATACGCAGTATTTT. Amino acids: CSVVGGVRGTDTQYF.

The chain links TRBV5-8 to TRBJ2-1; D call uncertain. This CDR3 region has 16 residues. The ends were cut back, 3 bases at V and 0 bases at J, with 13 bases in the middle. CDR1 SGHTS and CDR2 YDEGEE come from the germline V gene. The CDR3, as DNA: TGTGCCAGCAGCTATATACTTTATGGCTCCTACAATGAGCAGTTCTTC. It codes for CASSYILYGSYNEQFF.

This clone was detected a few times. The chain links TRBV6-1 to TRBJ1-2; the match to TRBD1 covers 9 bases. J lost 4 bases, V lost 4 bases, and 10 bases had no gene match. The CDR3 covers 16 residues. The germline V gene encodes CDR1 MNHNS and CDR2 SASEGT. In nucleotides, the CDR3 is TGTGCCAGCAGTGGCCTGACAGGGGGGCCAGGCTATGGCTACACCTTC. It codes for CASSGLTGGPGYGYTF.

Remarks on this clone: Other DNA sequences in this sample translate to the same CDR3. The chain couples TRBV20-1 to TRBJ1-3; D is uncertain. The length of the CDR3 is 11 residues. The V gene lost 4 bases and the J gene lost 2 bases, with 3 bases spanning the gap. Germline CDR1 and CDR2: DFQATT and SNEGSKA (reference sequence). CDR3 DNA sequence: TGCAGTGCTACTGCTGGAAACACCATATATTTT. Its translation is CSATAGNTIYF.

V gene TRBV18 combines with J gene TRBJ2-1, with D possibly being TRBD1 (7 bases). V lost 3 bases, J lost 0 bases, and 12 bases lay in between. Germline V CDR1 and CDR2: KGHSH, LQKENI. The CDR3 runs 16 residues. For the CDR3, the DNA is TGTGCCAGCTCACCTGCAGGGGGGAGCTCCTACAATGAGCAGTTCTTC. It specifies CASSPAGGSSYNEQFF.

The chain joins TRBV19 to TRBJ2-1; 8 nucleotides align to TRBD2. This CDR3 is built from 13 residues. Germline V gives CDR1 LNHDA, CDR2 SQIVND (reference sequence). With V trimmed by 9 bases and J by 7 bases, 8 bases remained unmatched. The DNA for the CDR3 is TGTGCCAGCAAGCGGGGGCCCCAGAATGAGCAGTTCTTC. Its translation is CASKRGPQNEQFF.

The chain carries TRBV9 and TRBJ1-1; D may be TRBD1 (6 bases). The V end was cut by 0 bases, the J end by 5 bases, with 8 bases between. The CDR3 covers 13 residues. Germline V gene data show CDR1 as SGDLS and CDR2 as YYNGEE. The CDR3 region is CASSVDRATEAFF. The DNA of the CDR3 is TGTGCCAGCAGCGTAGACAGGGCGACTGAAGCTTTCTTT. Full variable domain (outside the CDR3, taken from reference TRBV9 and TRBJ1-1): DSGVTQTPKHLITATGQRVTLRCSPRSGDLSVYWYQQSLDQGLQFLIQYYNGEERAKGNILERFSAQQFPDLHSELNLSSLELGDSALYFCASSVDRATEAFFGQGTRLTVV.

V usage is TRBV7-9 and J usage is TRBJ1-1, with D hard to call. The CDR3 loop spans 15 amino acids. Trimming took off 4 bases at V and 4 bases at J, with 16 bases between the two ends. Per the germline V gene, CDR1 is SEHNR and CDR2 is FQNEAQ (reference sequence). CDR3 amino acids: CASSSKTPESTEAFF. CDR3 sequence (DNA): TGTGCCAGCAGCTCAAAGACCCCGGAGAGCACTGAAGCTTTCTTT.

The CDR3 DNA follows: TGCGCCAGCAGCTTGGGGGACAGCGAGGGCTATGGCTACACCTTC. Its translation is CASSLGDSEGYGYTF. The V gene is TRBV5-1, the J gene TRBJ1-2; TRBD1 agrees at 7 bases. The CDR3 has 15 amino acids. V dropped 0 bases and J dropped 4; count of bases not matched to a gene: 6. Germline values: CDR1 SGHRS, CDR2 YFSETQ.

The chain has TRBV2 and TRBJ2-7, with 10 nucleotides matching TRBD1. CDR1 SNHLY and CDR2 FYNNEI come from the germline V gene. After removal of 6 bases from V and 2 bases from J, the junction contained 10 bases not matched to a gene. CDR3 length equals 16 residues. CDR3 nucleotides: TGTGCCAGCAGAGACCGGACAGGGGGGGTAACCTACGAGCAGTACTTC. This encodes CASRDRTGGVTYEQYF.